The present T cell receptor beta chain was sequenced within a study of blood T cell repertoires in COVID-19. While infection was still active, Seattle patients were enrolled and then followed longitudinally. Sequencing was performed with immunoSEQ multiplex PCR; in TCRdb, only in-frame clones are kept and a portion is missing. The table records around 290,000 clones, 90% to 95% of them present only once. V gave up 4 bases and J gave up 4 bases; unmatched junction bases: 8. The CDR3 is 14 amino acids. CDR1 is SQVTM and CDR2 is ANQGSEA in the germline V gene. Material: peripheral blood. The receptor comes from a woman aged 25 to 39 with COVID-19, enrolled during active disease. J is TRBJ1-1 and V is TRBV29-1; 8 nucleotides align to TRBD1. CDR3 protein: CSVVRTGLSTEAFF. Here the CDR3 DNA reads TGCAGCGTTGTACGGACAGGGTTAAGCACTGAAGCTTTCTTT.